A selection of T cell receptor beta chains follows, all from one sample in a study of tumor-infiltrating lymphocytes in primary liver carcinoma. TCRdb analysed the multiplex PCR reads with MiXCR anew, one entry per CDR3 protein. The sample lists just over 300,000 distinct CDR3 sequences; around 50% were seen once. Sequencing used peripheral blood. These receptors came from a woman in her thirties with primary liver carcinoma and hepatitis B virus infection. The conserved cysteine and the conserved F or W are not part of the CDR3 here. Not every row has a clone size; where given, it reads once, few, many or a size class.

V gene: TRBV6-6; clone size: many; J gene: TRBJ2-2; CDR3 protein: ASSYRRKAGELF
V gene: TRBV11-2; clone size: NA; J gene: TRBJ2-7; CDR3 protein: AGSLQVNEQY
V gene: TRBV19; clone size: NA; J gene: TRBJ1-2; CDR3 protein: ASTPQMTGLGYT
V gene: TRBV12-3/TRBV12-4; clone size: NA; J gene: TRBJ2-3; CDR3 protein: ASSSPRRTTDTQY
V gene: TRBV11-2; clone size: many; J gene: TRBJ1-4; CDR3 protein: ASSFMGQGREKLF
V gene: TRBV12-3/TRBV12-4; clone size: NA; J gene: TRBJ1-2; CDR3 protein: ASSWDRRGCGYT
V gene: TRBV4-3; clone size: NA; J gene: TRBJ2-3; CDR3 protein: ANSQAIAVRTGTDTQY
V gene: TRBV6-6; clone size: few; J gene: TRBJ2-7; CDR3 protein: ASSSSLPYEQY
V gene: TRBV6-5; clone size: many; J gene: TRBJ1-5; CDR3 protein: ASTSGDQPQH
V gene: TRBV7-8; clone size: many; J gene: TRBJ2-4; CDR3 protein: ASSLADIQY
V gene: TRBV28; clone size: few; J gene: TRBJ2-5; CDR3 protein: ASKPATQY
V gene: TRBV5-1; clone size: NA; J gene: TRBJ2-7; CDR3 protein: ASSITGTGISYEQY
V gene: TRBV7-9; clone size: once; J gene: TRBJ2-7; CDR3 protein: ASSDGQIYEQY
V gene: TRBV14; clone size: NA; J gene: TRBJ2-7; CDR3 protein: ASSLLTGPNYERY
V gene: TRBV11-2; clone size: NA; J gene: TRBJ1-1; CDR3 protein: AGSLDLTRREAF
V gene: TRBV4-2; clone size: NA; J gene: TRBJ1-5; CDR3 protein: ARNQVPGASQPQH
V gene: TRBV29-1; clone size: NA; J gene: TRBJ1-3; CDR3 protein: SVQRYQGSGNTIY
V gene: TRBV6-2/TRBV6-3; clone size: NA; J gene: TRBJ2-1; CDR3 protein: ASSYNEYSYNEQF
V gene: TRBV28; clone size: NA; J gene: TRBJ2-1; CDR3 protein: ASSYRGLDEQF
V gene: TRBV11-2; clone size: NA; J gene: TRBJ2-2; CDR3 protein: ASSLMTGTNTGELF
V gene: TRBV12-2; clone size: few; J gene: TRBJ2-1; CDR3 protein: ASRPGTAYNEQF
V gene: TRBV12-3/TRBV12-4; clone size: few; J gene: TRBJ1-5; CDR3 protein: ASSFAGNSDQPQH
V gene: TRBV11-1; clone size: NA; J gene: TRBJ2-1; CDR3 protein: ASSLRSNGRSRCEQF
V gene: TRBV6-5; clone size: NA; J gene: TRBJ2-1; CDR3 protein: AGSSVGVGEQF
V gene: TRBV5-4; clone size: few; J gene: TRBJ2-3; CDR3 protein: ASSFQTGGTDTQY
V gene: TRBV6-5; clone size: many; J gene: TRBJ2-7; CDR3 protein: ASSFRDPPGYEQY
V gene: TRBV28; clone size: NA; J gene: TRBJ1-6; CDR3 protein: ASRIVSSPLH
V gene: TRBV7-9; clone size: NA; J gene: TRBJ2-7; CDR3 protein: ASSAGPGIGEQY
V gene: TRBV7-9; clone size: NA; J gene: TRBJ2-1; CDR3 protein: ASSFRDYPYNEQF
V gene: TRBV13; clone size: once; J gene: TRBJ2-1; CDR3 protein: ASSLVLAGTNSYNEQF
V gene: TRBV28; clone size: NA; J gene: TRBJ2-7; CDR3 protein: AVGDTRMEQY
V gene: TRBV6-2/TRBV6-3; clone size: NA; J gene: TRBJ2-7; CDR3 protein: ASRRTGHSYEQY
V gene: TRBV19; clone size: NA; J gene: TRBJ1-2; CDR3 protein: ASSSTGTNYGYT
V gene: TRBV7-8; clone size: few; J gene: TRBJ1-4; CDR3 protein: ASSFGRGEKLF
V gene: TRBV12-3/TRBV12-4; clone size: few; J gene: TRBJ1-2; CDR3 protein: ASSFGVSNYGYT
V gene: TRBV6-2/TRBV6-3; clone size: few; J gene: TRBJ2-7; CDR3 protein: ASRPLSGLSSYEQY
V gene: TRBV7-9; clone size: NA; J gene: TRBJ2-1; CDR3 protein: ASSLPAGVSNEQF
V gene: TRBV12-3/TRBV12-4; clone size: NA; J gene: TRBJ2-3; CDR3 protein: ASLAGVWSTDTQY
V gene: TRBV6-5; clone size: NA; J gene: TRBJ2-7; CDR3 protein: ASSPGWAEQY
V gene: TRBV12-3/TRBV12-4; clone size: many; J gene: TRBJ1-1; CDR3 protein: ASSTGRQAF
V gene: TRBV4-1; clone size: NA; J gene: TRBJ1-4; CDR3 protein: ASSQGDRAYTNEKLF
V gene: TRBV5-4; clone size: NA; J gene: TRBJ2-3; CDR3 protein: ASSPPPMDGDTQY
V gene: TRBV6-5; clone size: many; J gene: TRBJ2-1; CDR3 protein: ASSLREVRNEQF
V gene: TRBV6-5; clone size: NA; J gene: TRBJ2-7; CDR3 protein: ASSSSAGGPEEQY
V gene: TRBV4-1; clone size: many; J gene: TRBJ2-7; CDR3 protein: ASSRAGAGYEQY
V gene: TRBV11-2; clone size: NA; J gene: TRBJ2-1; CDR3 protein: TSSGPEELTGSSGAHNEQF
V gene: TRBV6-9; clone size: NA; J gene: TRBJ2-3; CDR3 protein: ASSSNSKGTDTQY
V gene: TRBV6-1; clone size: NA; J gene: TRBJ1-1; CDR3 protein: AIRTGAEAF
V gene: TRBV9; clone size: NA; J gene: TRBJ1-2; CDR3 protein: ASSVTIENANYGYT
V gene: TRBV5-5; clone size: many; J gene: TRBJ2-7; CDR3 protein: ASSAASGVLYEQY
V gene: TRBV6-2/TRBV6-3; clone size: many; J gene: TRBJ2-1; CDR3 protein: ASSYSGQIVLYNEQF
V gene: TRBV6-6; clone size: many; J gene: TRBJ1-5; CDR3 protein: ASRHDGGRNQPQH